The present entry profiles one T cell receptor beta chain with its context. The antigen remains unidentified. The sample comes from a study of cytotoxic CD8 clonotypes in ibrutinib-treated CLL. TCRdb's copy holds only in-frame clones and misses some; the assay was immunoSEQ multiplex PCR. The sample comprises some 200,000 clones, 70% of which are singletons, and roughly 5.8% rests with the top ten. Whole-study results and caveats: The study found clonality rose at ibrutinib response, then fell toward baseline at progression. Age-matched healthy donor levels were exceeded by baseline clonality, which tracked circulating CD8+ T-cell counts.

This TCR was recovered from a human donor with chronic lymphocytic leukemia. Sequenced material: PBMCs, taken after 12 months of ibrutinib treatment.

The CDR3 nucleotides are TGTGCCAGTAGCAGCCGTCGGCTAGCGGGGCACACAGATACGCAGTATTTT. It translates to CASSSRRLAGHTDTQYF. V is TRBV19 and J is TRBJ2-3, with TRBD2 identical over 9 bases. CDR3 size: 17 residues. Germline V gene lookup returns CDR1 LNHDA and CDR2 SQIVND (reference sequence). After removal of 6 bases from V and 2 bases from J, the junction contained 12 bases not matched to a gene.